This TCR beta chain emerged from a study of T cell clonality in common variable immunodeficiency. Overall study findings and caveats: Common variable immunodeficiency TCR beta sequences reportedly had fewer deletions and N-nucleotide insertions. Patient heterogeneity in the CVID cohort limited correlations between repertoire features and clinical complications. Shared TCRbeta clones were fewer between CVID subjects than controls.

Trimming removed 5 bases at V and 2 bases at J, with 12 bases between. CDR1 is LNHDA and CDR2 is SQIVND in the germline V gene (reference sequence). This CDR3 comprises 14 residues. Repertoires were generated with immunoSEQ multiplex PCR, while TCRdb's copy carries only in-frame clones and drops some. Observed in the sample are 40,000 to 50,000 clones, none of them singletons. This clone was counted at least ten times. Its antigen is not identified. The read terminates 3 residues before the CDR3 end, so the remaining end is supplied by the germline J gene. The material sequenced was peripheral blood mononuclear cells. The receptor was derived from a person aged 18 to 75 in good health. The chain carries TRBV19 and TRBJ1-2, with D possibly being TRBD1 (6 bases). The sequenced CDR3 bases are TGTGCCAGTAGTGCGGGGGGGCGGAACTATGGC. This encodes CASSAGGRNYG. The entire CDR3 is CASSAGGRNYGYTF.